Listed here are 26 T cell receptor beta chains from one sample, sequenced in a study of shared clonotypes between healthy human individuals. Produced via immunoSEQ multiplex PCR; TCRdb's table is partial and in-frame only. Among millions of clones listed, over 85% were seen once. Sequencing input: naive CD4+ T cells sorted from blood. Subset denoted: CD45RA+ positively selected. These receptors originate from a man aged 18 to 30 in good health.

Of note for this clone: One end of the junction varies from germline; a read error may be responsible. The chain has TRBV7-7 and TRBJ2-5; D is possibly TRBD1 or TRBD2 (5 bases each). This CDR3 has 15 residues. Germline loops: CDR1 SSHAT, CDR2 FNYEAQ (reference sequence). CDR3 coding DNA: TGTGCTAGCAGCTTAGATCAGGGACCTCAAGAGACCCAGTACTTC. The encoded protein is CASSLDQGPQETQYF.

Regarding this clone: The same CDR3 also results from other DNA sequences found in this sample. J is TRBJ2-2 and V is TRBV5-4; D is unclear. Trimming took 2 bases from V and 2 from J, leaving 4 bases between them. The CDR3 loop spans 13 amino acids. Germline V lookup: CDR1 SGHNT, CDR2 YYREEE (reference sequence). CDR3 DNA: TGTGCCAGCAGCTTCAGAAACACCGGGGAGCTGTTTTTT. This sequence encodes CASSFRNTGELFF.

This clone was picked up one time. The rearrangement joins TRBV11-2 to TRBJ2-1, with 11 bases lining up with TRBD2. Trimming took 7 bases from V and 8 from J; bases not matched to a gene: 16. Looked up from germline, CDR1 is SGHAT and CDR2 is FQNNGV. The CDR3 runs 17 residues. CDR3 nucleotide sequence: TGTGCCAGCACCGAAGGCCTGCTACTAGCGGGAGAATATGAGCAGTTCTTC. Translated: CASTEGLLLAGEYEQFF.

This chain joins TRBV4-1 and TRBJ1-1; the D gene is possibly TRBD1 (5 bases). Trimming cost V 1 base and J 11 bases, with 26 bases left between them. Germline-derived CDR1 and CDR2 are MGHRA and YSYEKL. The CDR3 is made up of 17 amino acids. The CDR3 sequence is CASSQGGGRRGVEFAFF. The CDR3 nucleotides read TGCGCCAGCAGCCAAGGGGGCGGTAGGAGAGGGGTCGAGTTTGCTTTCTTT.

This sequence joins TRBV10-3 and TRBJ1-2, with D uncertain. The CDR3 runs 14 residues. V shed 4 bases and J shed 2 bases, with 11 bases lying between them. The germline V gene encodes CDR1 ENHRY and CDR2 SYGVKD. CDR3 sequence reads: CAISAGQINYGYTF. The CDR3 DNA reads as TGTGCCATCAGTGCGGGCCAGATAAACTATGGCTACACCTTC.

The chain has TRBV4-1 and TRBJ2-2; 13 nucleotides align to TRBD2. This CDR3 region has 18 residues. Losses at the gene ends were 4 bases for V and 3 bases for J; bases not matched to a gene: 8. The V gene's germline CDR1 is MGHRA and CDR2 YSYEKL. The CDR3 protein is CASSRRTSGSEHTGELFF. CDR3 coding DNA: TGCGCCAGCAGCCGGAGGACTAGCGGGAGTGAACACACCGGGGAGCTGTTTTTT.

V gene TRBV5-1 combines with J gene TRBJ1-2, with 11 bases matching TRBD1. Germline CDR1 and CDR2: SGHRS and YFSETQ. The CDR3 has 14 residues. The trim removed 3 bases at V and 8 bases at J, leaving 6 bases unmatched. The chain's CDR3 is CASSYGQGAGGYTF. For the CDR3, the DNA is TGCGCCAGCAGCTACGGACAGGGGGCCGGAGGCTACACCTTC. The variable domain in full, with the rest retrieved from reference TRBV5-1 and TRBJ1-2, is KAGVTQTPRYLIKTRGQQVTLSCSPISGHRSVSWYQQTPGQGLQFLFEYFSETQRNKGNFPGRFSGRQFSNSRSEMNVSTLELGDSALYLCASSYGQGAGGYTFGSGTRLTVV.

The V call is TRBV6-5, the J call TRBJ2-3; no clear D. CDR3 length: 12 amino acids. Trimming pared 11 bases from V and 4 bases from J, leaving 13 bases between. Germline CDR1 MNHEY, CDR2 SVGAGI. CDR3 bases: TGTGCCTCCAAAGGGTTCGCAGATACGCAGTATTTT. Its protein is CASKGFADTQYF.

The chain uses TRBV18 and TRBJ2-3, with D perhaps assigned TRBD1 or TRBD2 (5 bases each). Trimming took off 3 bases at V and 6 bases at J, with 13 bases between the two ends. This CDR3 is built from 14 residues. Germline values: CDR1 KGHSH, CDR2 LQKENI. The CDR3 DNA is TGTGCCAGCTCACCGGGGACCAGGGTGGATACGCAGTATTTT. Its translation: CASSPGTRVDTQYF. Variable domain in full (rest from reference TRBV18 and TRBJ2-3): NAGVMQNPRHLVRRRGQEARLRCSPMKGHSHVYWYRQLPEEGLKFMVYLQKENIIDESGMPKERFSAEFPKEGPSILRIQQVVRGDSAAYFCASSPGTRVDTQYFGPGTRLTVL.

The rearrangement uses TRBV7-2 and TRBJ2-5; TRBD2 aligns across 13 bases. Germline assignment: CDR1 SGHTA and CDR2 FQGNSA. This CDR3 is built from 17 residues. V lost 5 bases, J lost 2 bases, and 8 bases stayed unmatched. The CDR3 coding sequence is TGTGCCAGCAGCCCACCCGGACTAGCGGGAGTACAAGAGACCCAGTACTTC. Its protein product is CASSPPGLAGVQETQYF.

The CDR3 spells CASSSEAGANVLTF. The DNA for the CDR3 is TGTGCCAGCAGCTCCGAGGCTGGGGCCAACGTCCTGACTTTC. The V and J genes are TRBV7-9 and TRBJ2-6; no clear D. The CDR3 runs to 14 residues. Trimming took off 4 bases at V and 2 bases at J, with 6 bases between the two ends. CDR1 and CDR2 (germline): SEHNR, FQNEAQ (reference sequence). Full variable domain (outside the CDR3, taken from reference TRBV7-9 and TRBJ2-6): DTGVSQNPRHKITKRGQNVTFRCDPISEHNRLYWYRQTLGQGPEFLTYFQNEAQLEKSRLLSDRFSAERPKGSFSTLEIQRTEQGDSAMYLCASSSEAGANVLTFGAGSRLTVL.

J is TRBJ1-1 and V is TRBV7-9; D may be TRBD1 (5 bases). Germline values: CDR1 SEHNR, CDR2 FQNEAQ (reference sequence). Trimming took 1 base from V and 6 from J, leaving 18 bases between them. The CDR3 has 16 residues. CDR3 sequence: CASSLGTGTGRAEAFF. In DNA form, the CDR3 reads TGTGCCAGCAGCTTAGGCACCGGGACTGGAAGGGCTGAAGCTTTCTTT.

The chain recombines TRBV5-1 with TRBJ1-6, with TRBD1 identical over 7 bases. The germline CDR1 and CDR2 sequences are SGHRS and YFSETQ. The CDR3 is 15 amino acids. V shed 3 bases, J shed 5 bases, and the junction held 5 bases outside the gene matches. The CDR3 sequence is CASSSTGRDNSPLHF. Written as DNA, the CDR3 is TGCGCCAGCAGCTCGACAGGGAGGGATAATTCACCCCTCCACTTT.

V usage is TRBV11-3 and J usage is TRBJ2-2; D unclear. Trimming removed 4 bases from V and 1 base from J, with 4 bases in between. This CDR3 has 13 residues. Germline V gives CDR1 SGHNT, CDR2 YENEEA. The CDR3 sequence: CASSSMNTGELFF. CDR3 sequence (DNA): TGTGCCAGCAGCTCGATGAACACCGGGGAGCTGTTTTTT.

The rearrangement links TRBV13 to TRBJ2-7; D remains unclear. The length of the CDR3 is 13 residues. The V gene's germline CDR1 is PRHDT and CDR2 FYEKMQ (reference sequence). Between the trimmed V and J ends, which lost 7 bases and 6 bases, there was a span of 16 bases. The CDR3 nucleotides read TGTGCCAGCACCTCACCGAGATCTAGCGAGCAGTACTTC. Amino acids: CASTSPRSSEQYF.

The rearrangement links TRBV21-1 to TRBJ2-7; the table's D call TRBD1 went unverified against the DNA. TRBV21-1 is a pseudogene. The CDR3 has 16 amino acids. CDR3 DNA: TGTGCCAGCAGCGGCCAGGGGACGGCCGTTACCTACGAGCAGTACTTC. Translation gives CASSGQGTAVTYEQYF.

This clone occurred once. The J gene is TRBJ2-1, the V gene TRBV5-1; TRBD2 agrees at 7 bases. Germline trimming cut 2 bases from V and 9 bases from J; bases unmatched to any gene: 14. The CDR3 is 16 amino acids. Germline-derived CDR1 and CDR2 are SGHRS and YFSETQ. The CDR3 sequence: CASSLAWMGEGSEQFF. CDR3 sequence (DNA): TGCGCCAGCAGCTTAGCTTGGATGGGGGAGGGGAGTGAGCAGTTCTTC.

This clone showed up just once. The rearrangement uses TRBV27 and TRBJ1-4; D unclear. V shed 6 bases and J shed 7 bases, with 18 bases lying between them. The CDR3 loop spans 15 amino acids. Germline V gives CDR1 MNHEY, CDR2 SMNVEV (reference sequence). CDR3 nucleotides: TGTGCCAGCAGCCCCTGGAGGGATCGGGGTGAAAAACTGTTTTTT. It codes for CASSPWRDRGEKLFF.

The CDR3 nucleotides read TGTGCCAGTAGTATTCAGGGGACAGGGGGATTCTATGGCTACACCTTC. It translates to CASSIQGTGGFYGYTF. The chain carries TRBV19 and TRBJ1-2; 11 bases are a match to TRBD1. The J segment lost 4 bases and the V segment lost 3 bases, leaving 7 bases of the junction unmatched. Germline V gene lookup returns CDR1 LNHDA and CDR2 SQIVND (reference sequence). The CDR3 sequence is 16 residues long.

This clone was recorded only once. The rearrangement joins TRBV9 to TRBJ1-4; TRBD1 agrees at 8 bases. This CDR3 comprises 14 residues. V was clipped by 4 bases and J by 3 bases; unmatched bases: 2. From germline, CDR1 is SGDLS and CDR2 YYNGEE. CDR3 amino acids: CASSRQGPNEKLFF. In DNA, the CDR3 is TGTGCCAGCAGCCGACAGGGGCCTAATGAAAAACTGTTTTTT.

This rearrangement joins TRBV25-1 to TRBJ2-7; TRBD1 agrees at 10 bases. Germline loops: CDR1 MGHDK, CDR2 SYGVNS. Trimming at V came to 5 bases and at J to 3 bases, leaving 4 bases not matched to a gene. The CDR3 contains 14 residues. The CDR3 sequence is CASSQTGGNYEQYF. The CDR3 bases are TGTGCCAGCAGTCAGACAGGGGGCAACTACGAGCAGTACTTC.

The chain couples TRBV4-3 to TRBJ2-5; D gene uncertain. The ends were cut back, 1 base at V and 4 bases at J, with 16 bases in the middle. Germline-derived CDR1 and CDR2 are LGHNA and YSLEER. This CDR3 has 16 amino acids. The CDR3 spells CASSQGFGLVGETQYF. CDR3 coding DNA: TGCGCCAGCAGCCAAGGATTCGGGTTAGTTGGAGAGACCCAGTACTTC.

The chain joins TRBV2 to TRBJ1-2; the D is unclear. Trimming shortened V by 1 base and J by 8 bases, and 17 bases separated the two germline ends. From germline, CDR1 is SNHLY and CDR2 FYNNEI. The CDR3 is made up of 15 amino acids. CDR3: CASSEGRRAGGGYTF. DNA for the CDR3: TGTGCCAGCAGTGAAGGAAGAAGGGCGGGTGGAGGCTACACCTTC.

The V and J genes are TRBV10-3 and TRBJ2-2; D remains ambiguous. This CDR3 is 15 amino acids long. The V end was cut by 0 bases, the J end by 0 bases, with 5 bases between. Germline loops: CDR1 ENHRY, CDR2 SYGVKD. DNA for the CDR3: TGTGCCATCAGTGAGTCCAACGCGAACACCGGGGAGCTGTTTTTT. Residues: CAISESNANTGELFF.

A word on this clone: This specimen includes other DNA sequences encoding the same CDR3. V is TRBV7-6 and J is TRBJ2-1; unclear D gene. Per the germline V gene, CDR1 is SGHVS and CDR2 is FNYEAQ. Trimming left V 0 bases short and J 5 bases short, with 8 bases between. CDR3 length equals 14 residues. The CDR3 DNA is TGTGCCAGCAGCTTAGCGTCTCCACACAATGAGCAGTTCTTC. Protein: CASSLASPHNEQFF.

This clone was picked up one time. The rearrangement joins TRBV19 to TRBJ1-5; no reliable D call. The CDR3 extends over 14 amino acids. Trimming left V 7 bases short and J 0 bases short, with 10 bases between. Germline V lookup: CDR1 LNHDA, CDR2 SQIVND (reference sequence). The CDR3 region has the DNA TGTGCCAGTACATCGGGTAATAGCAATCAGCCCCAGCATTTT. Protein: CASTSGNSNQPQHF.